The 29 T cell receptor beta chains in this list originate from one sample, sequenced in a study of blood T cell repertoires in COVID-19. Some clones are missing from TCRdb's copy, which holds only in-frame ones; the method was immunoSEQ multiplex PCR. The profile shows about 210,000 clones, about 82% of them singletons. Material for sequencing was peripheral blood. These receptors were collected from a woman between 70 and 85 years old with COVID-19, enrolled during active disease.

CDR3 bases: TGTGCCACCAGCAGGGGAGAGAACACAGATACGCAGTATTTT. It encodes CATSRGENTDTQYF. The rearrangement uses TRBV15 and TRBJ2-3, with a possible D match to TRBD2 (5 bases). V dropped 3 bases and J dropped 2 bases, with 9 bases sitting between them. The CDR3 loop spans 14 amino acids. The germline V gene encodes CDR1 LNHNV and CDR2 YYDKDF (reference sequence).

This clone was recorded only once. The chain carries TRBV7-3 and TRBJ1-1, with D hard to call. Germline CDR1 is SGHTA and CDR2 is FQGTGA. The CDR3 totals 14 residues. The germline V and J ends were trimmed by 1 base and 4 bases, with 10 bases remaining between them. As DNA, the CDR3 is TGTGCCAGCAGCTTAATCGGACTAGGCACTGAAGCTTTCTTT. Amino acid sequence: CASSLIGLGTEAFF. Full variable domain (missing parts from reference TRBV7-3 and TRBJ1-1): GAGVSQTPSNKVTEKGKYVELRCDPISGHTALYWYRQSLGQGPEFLIYFQGTGAADDSGLPNDRFFAVRPEGSVSTLKIQRTERGDSAVYLCASSLIGLGTEAFFGQGTRLTVV.

V is TRBV5-8 and J is TRBJ2-3, with TRBD2 as a possible D gene (6 bases). Germline V gene sequence: CDR1 SGHTS, CDR2 YDEGEE. This CDR3 spans 13 amino acids. Deletions cut 4 bases from V and 1 base from J, with 7 bases between. CDR3 nucleotides: TGTGCCAGCAGCCAGCGGGGCACAGATACGCAGTATTTT. The encoded protein is CASSQRGTDTQYF.

This rearrangement joins TRBV2 to TRBJ1-2; a weak D match, TRBD1 (6 bases). V was shortened by 8 bases and J by 4 bases, with 17 bases between the two germline ends. Germline loops: CDR1 SNHLY, CDR2 FYNNEI. This CDR3 has 14 amino acids. CDR3 coding DNA: TGTGCCAGCCAATCAGGGGTAGGCAGCTATGGCTACACCTTC. Its translation is CASQSGVGSYGYTF.

The V gene is TRBV7-3, the J gene TRBJ2-7; D is possibly TRBD2 (6 bases). This CDR3 has 14 amino acids. Germline CDR1 is SGHTA and CDR2 is FQGTGA. Trimming pared 5 bases from V and 0 bases from J, leaving 11 bases between. CDR3 bases: TGTGCCAGCAGCCTTAGCGGAGCCTCCTACGAGCAGTACTTC. Translating gives CASSLSGASYEQYF.

This rearrangement joins TRBV18 to TRBJ2-1, with TRBD1 matching 9 bases. This CDR3 has 13 amino acids. The ends lost 8 bases at V and 8 bases at J; junction bases unmatched: 7. In germline, CDR1 is KGHSH, CDR2 LQKENI. CDR3 sequence (DNA): TGTGCCAGCGGACCGGGACAGGGATATGAGCAGTTCTTC. Translating it yields CASGPGQGYEQFF.

The V gene is TRBV7-2, the J gene TRBJ1-4; D unclear. Germline V gene data show CDR1 as SGHTA and CDR2 as FQGNSA. V shed 5 bases and J shed 5 bases, with 12 bases lying between them. The CDR3 covers 14 residues. The CDR3 reads CASSPEGMNEKLFF. CDR3 sequence (DNA): TGTGCCAGCAGCCCAGAGGGAATGAATGAAAAACTGTTTTTT.

This clone was recorded only once. The CDR3, as DNA: TGTGCCATCAGTGGAGGGGTGGGGGGATCCGGCACAGATACGCAGTATTTT. Its protein product is CAISGGVGGSGTDTQYF. V usage is TRBV10-3 and J usage is TRBJ2-3, with D possibly being TRBD2 (6 bases). CDR1 and CDR2 from the germline V gene are ENHRY and SYGVKD. The CDR3 covers 17 residues. V was shortened by 4 bases and J by 1 base, with 18 bases between the two germline ends.

V and J are TRBV7-3 and TRBJ1-2, with a tentative D call TRBD1 (6 bases). The germline V gene encodes CDR1 SGHTA and CDR2 FQGTGA. CDR3 length: 15 amino acids. With 5 bases removed from V and 3 bases from J, the gap between germline ends came to 16 bases. This CDR3 is CASSPKPDSYYGYTF. CDR3 nucleotides: TGTGCCAGCAGCCCAAAGCCGGACAGCTACTATGGCTACACCTTC.

This chain uses TRBV5-6 with TRBJ2-3; 11 positions match TRBD2. V was clipped by 3 bases and J by 2 bases; unmatched bases: 5. CDR1 and CDR2 (germline): SGHDT, YYEEEE. This CDR3 is 16 amino acids long. The CDR3 nucleotides are TGTGCCAGCAGCTCCCGACTAGCGGGGAACACAGATACGCAGTATTTT. It translates to CASSSRLAGNTDTQYF.

V and J are TRBV18 and TRBJ1-3; D not certain. Between the trimmed V and J ends, which lost 2 bases and 0 bases, there was a span of 8 bases. In germline, CDR1 is KGHSH, CDR2 LQKENI. This CDR3 is 15 amino acids long. The CDR3 DNA follows: TGTGCCAGCTCACCAATGAGAAGCTCTGGAAACACCATATATTTT. This sequence encodes CASSPMRSSGNTIYF.

This chain links TRBV27 with TRBJ2-7; TRBD1 matches at 7 bases. CDR1 and CDR2 (germline): MNHEY, SMNVEV (reference sequence). J gave up 3 bases and V 1 base, and 15 bases lay outside the gene matches. The length of the CDR3 is 18 residues. CDR3 DNA: TGTGCCAGCAGTTTATTCTTCCTCGGGGACAGACCGAACTACGAGCAGTACTTC. Amino acids: CASSLFFLGDRPNYEQYF.

The CDR3 coding sequence is TGTGCCAGCACTAAAGGTGGCTCTGGAAACACCATATATTTT. Protein sequence: CASTKGGSGNTIYF. The chain is built from TRBV19 and TRBJ1-3, with D uncertain. The CDR3 has 14 amino acids. Deletions cut 9 bases from V and 0 bases from J, with 12 bases between. Per germline, CDR1 LNHDA and CDR2 SQIVND (reference sequence).

This clone came up once. V is TRBV12-3 or TRBV12-4 and J is TRBJ1-1; D is undetermined. With 1 base removed from V and 7 bases from J, the gap between germline ends came to 10 bases. This CDR3 has 13 residues. The CDR3 sequence: CASSLGEADEAFF. The CDR3 DNA follows: TGTGCCAGCAGTTTAGGAGAGGCAGATGAAGCTTTCTTT.

This clone was counted a single time. V and J are TRBV6-5 and TRBJ1-1, with a weak D call TRBD1 (6 bases). The CDR3 runs 13 residues. The germline CDR1 and CDR2 sequences are MNHEY and SVGAGI. Trimming removed 8 bases from V and 3 bases from J, with 13 bases in between. CDR3 bases: TGTGCCAGCCCTACGGACAGTGACACTGAAGCTTTCTTT. It codes for CASPTDSDTEAFF.

The chain has TRBV6-6 and TRBJ1-4, with TRBD1 as a possible D gene (6 bases). Trimming removed 6 bases from V and 5 bases from J, with 16 bases in between. This CDR3 comprises 15 residues. CDR1 is MNHNY and CDR2 is SVGAGI in the germline V gene (reference sequence). CDR3 DNA sequence: TGTGCCAGCAGCCGAGTGACAGGAAAAAATGAAAAACTGTTTTTT. Residues: CASSRVTGKNEKLFF.

Only one count was recorded for this clone. CDR3 region: CASSLGRGRFGDTQYF. CDR3 in DNA: TGTGCCAGCAGCTTGGGCAGGGGGCGGTTTGGAGATACGCAGTATTTT. The chain employs TRBV5-6 and TRBJ2-3; 8 nucleotides line up with TRBD1. Germline CDR1 SGHDT, CDR2 YYEEEE. The CDR3 covers 16 residues. V trimming: 0 bases; J trimming: 5 bases; junction bases outside the gene matches: 8.

This chain connects TRBV6-1 to TRBJ1-2; D gene uncertain. Germline V gene data show CDR1 as MNHNS and CDR2 as SASEGT. Trimming removed 4 bases from V and 2 bases from J, with 17 bases in between. CDR3 length: 16 amino acids. CDR3 nucleotide sequence: TGTGCCAGCAGTGTCTCGGCGGGAGGAACCAACTATGGCTACACCTTC. Residues: CASSVSAGGTNYGYTF.

The chain joins TRBV21-1 to TRBJ2-1; TRBD2, as called in the table, went unchecked against the DNA. TRBV21-1 is a documented pseudogene. This CDR3 spans 16 amino acids. In nucleotides, the CDR3 is TGTGCCAGCAGGTGGCTAGCTCCATGCTCCTACAATGAGCAGTTCTTC. This translates into CASRWLAPCSYNEQFF.

V is TRBV29-1 and J is TRBJ1-3; D not resolved. This CDR3 comprises 12 residues. V gave up 4 bases and J gave up 0 bases, with 4 bases separating them. Germline values: CDR1 SQVTM, CDR2 ANQGSEA. CDR3 region: CSVGVSGNTIYF. The CDR3 DNA is TGCAGCGTTGGAGTCTCTGGAAACACCATATATTTT.

V gene TRBV7-2 combines with J gene TRBJ1-2; D unresolved. Germline CDR1 SGHTA, CDR2 FQGNSA. This CDR3 has 14 amino acids. Trimming left V 0 bases short and J 2 bases short, with 7 bases between. The CDR3 is CASSLARANYGYTF. In DNA, the CDR3 is TGTGCCAGCAGCTTAGCGCGTGCCAACTATGGCTACACCTTC.

The chain uses TRBV7-2 and TRBJ1-1, with TRBD1 matching over 9 bases. The CDR3 covers 16 residues. CDR1 SGHTA and CDR2 FQGNSA come from the germline V gene. The trim removed 5 bases at V and 1 base at J, leaving 8 bases unmatched. Written as DNA, the CDR3 is TGTGCCAGCAGCATTAGGCGGGGACAGGGGAACACTGAAGCTTTCTTT. This sequence encodes CASSIRRGQGNTEAFF.

J is TRBJ1-1 and V is TRBV6-1; tentatively, D is TRBD1 (6 bases). The V gene lost 0 bases and the J gene lost 0 bases, with 11 bases spanning the gap. The CDR3 loop spans 16 amino acids. The germline V gene encodes CDR1 MNHNS and CDR2 SASEGT. The CDR3 here is CASSEAVAGVNTEAFF. The CDR3, as DNA: TGTGCCAGCAGTGAAGCGGTGGCAGGGGTGAACACTGAAGCTTTCTTT.

The chain joins TRBV7-9 to TRBJ1-5; D remains unclear. Germline CDR1 and CDR2: SEHNR and FQNEAQ (reference sequence). The CDR3 runs 12 residues. V was pared by 0 bases and J by 6 bases, with 3 bases between. CDR3 bases: TGTGCCAGCAGCTTAGCTCTTCAGCCCCAGCATTTT. It specifies CASSLALQPQHF.

The CDR3 spells CASSPQVFDLGTNTGELFF. CDR3 coding DNA: TGTGCCAGCTCACCACAAGTTTTCGATTTGGGGACAAACACCGGGGAGCTGTTTTTT. The V gene is TRBV18, the J gene TRBJ2-2; maybe TRBD1 (6 bases). The ends were cut back, 1 base at V and 2 bases at J, with 20 bases in the middle. CDR1 is KGHSH and CDR2 is LQKENI in the germline V gene. This CDR3 has 19 amino acids.

This clone was observed a handful of times. The V and J genes are TRBV2 and TRBJ1-4, with no clear D. The CDR3 runs to 14 residues. V shed 6 bases and J shed 0 bases, with 8 bases lying between them. The germline gives CDR1 SNHLY, CDR2 FYNNEI. The CDR3 here is CASREITTNEKLFF. The CDR3 DNA is TGTGCCAGCAGGGAAATTACAACTAATGAAAAACTGTTTTTT.

There are a few counts of this clone. The chain recombines TRBV10-3 with TRBJ2-7; the D gene is possibly TRBD2 (6 bases). V was cut by 7 bases and J by 6 bases, with 13 bases left in between. Germline CDR1 reads ENHRY; CDR2 reads SYGVKD. The CDR3 covers 12 residues. The CDR3 sequence: CAITDGRPEQYF. The CDR3 DNA is TGTGCCATCACAGACGGGAGACCCGAGCAGTACTTC.

The rearrangement joins TRBV7-8 to TRBJ1-1; D uncertain. The CDR3 sequence is 14 residues long. The ends were cut back, 1 base at V and 10 bases at J, with 16 bases in the middle. Germline V gives CDR1 SGHVS, CDR2 FQNEAQ. The CDR3 reads CASSLEVSGLGAFF. For the CDR3, the DNA is TGTGCCAGCAGCTTAGAAGTTAGTGGACTAGGAGCTTTCTTT. The full variable domain, its missing parts supplied by reference TRBV7-8 and TRBJ1-1, is GAGVSQSPRYKVAKRGQDVALRCDPISGHVSLFWYQQALGQGPEFLTYFQNEAQLDKSGLPSDRFFAERPEGSVSTLKIQRTQQEDSAVYLCASSLEVSGLGAFFGQGTRLTVV.

The gene calls are TRBV19 and TRBJ1-2; D uncertain. The germline V and J ends were trimmed by 9 bases and 4 bases, with 15 bases remaining between them. The CDR3 consists of 13 residues. Per germline, CDR1 LNHDA and CDR2 SQIVND (reference sequence). CDR3 loop: CASGPEGIYGYTF. CDR3 coding DNA: TGTGCCAGCGGCCCCGAGGGAATCTATGGCTACACCTTC.